These 3 T cell receptor beta chains originate from one sample sequenced in a study of shared clonotypes between healthy human individuals. Naive CD8 cells lacked CD45RO, underwent positive selection for CCR7 and left out terminally differentiated effector memory CD45RA+ cells. Measured with immunoSEQ multiplex PCR; TCRdb has only the in-frame clones, and not every one. This table has roughly 2,000,000 clones, about 95% appearing once. Sequencing was performed on naive CD8+ T cells sorted from blood. All receptors come from a young man in good health.

V is TRBV9 and J is TRBJ2-1, with no clear D. The germline V and J ends were trimmed by 4 bases and 6 bases, with 11 bases remaining between them. This CDR3 is built from 13 residues. CDR1 and CDR2 from the germline V gene are SGDLS and YYNGEE. CDR3 nucleotides: TGTGCCAGCAGCTCGACGGTATCCAATGAGCAGTTCTTC. Amino acid sequence: CASSSTVSNEQFF.

The gene calls are TRBV28 and TRBJ2-5; D gene unclear. V shed 6 bases and J shed 4 bases, with 18 bases lying between them. Looked up from germline, CDR1 is MDHEN and CDR2 is SYDVKM. CDR3 length: 15 amino acids. The CDR3 here is CASRKGPVLSETQYF. CDR3 nucleotides: TGTGCCAGCAGAAAAGGACCTGTACTCTCAGAGACCCAGTACTTC.

The genes are TRBV7-9 and TRBJ1-5; TRBD1 might be the D (5 bases). The V gene lost 1 base and the J gene lost 5 bases, with 21 bases spanning the gap. Germline assignment: CDR1 SEHNR and CDR2 FQNEAQ (reference sequence). This CDR3 spans 18 amino acids. The CDR3 DNA is TGTGCCAGCAGCTTAGTTGTATCCTTTGGGCAGGGTGATCAGCCCCAGCATTTT. This sequence encodes CASSLVVSFGQGDQPQHF.